This record looks at one T cell receptor beta chain sequence and its context. The antigen remains unidentified. PCR was performed a second time for 7 to 11 cycles using a sample-barcoded 5' primer and a J-beta primer mix. A 12-random-nucleotide template-switch adaptor tagged each cDNA molecule. At least 2.5 million CDR3-containing paired-end reads were obtained per sample. In TCRdb, the 5' RACE reads were re-called with MiXCR into one record per CDR3 protein. Among roughly 2 million distinct CDR3 sequences listed, around 50% were seen once. V gave up 4 bases and J gave up 9 bases, with 12 bases separating them. Germline V gives CDR1 SGHTA, CDR2 FQGNSA. The CDR3 is 12 residues long. The sample comes from a study of blood T cells in healthy people across ages. Peripheral blood from each donor was collected in a volume of roughly 9.2 milliliters. Points from the study as a whole: CMV status of donors was unknown, possibly confounding expanded clonotype changes.

The chain employs TRBV7-2 and TRBJ2-5, with unresolved D. The source material was blood. This TCR was sampled from a woman aged 40-49 years in good health. The CDR3 sequence: CASSSRLSAQYF. CDR3 DNA sequence: TGTGCCAGCAGCTCGCGTTTGTCGGCCCAGTACTTC.